The present TCR beta chain was sequenced within a study of glioma-infiltrating T cells. TCR alpha and beta CDR3 regions were amplified from RNA using iRepertoire nested multiplex PCR. TCRdb re-called the multiplex PCR reads through MiXCR, storing one row per CDR3 protein. The sample yields 100,000 to 150,000 distinct CDR3 sequences, less than 30% seen once. Study-wide points: Above-expected tissue-blood divergence occurred in all gliomas, most in low-grade ones.

The length of the CDR3 is 15 residues. The germline V gene encodes CDR1 SGHAT and CDR2 FQNNGV. V lost 3 bases to trimming and J lost 3 bases; unmatched junction nucleotides: 5. On this clonotype itself: As yet, its antigen is unknown.

The sequence was obtained from a human donor with low-grade glioma or glioblastoma, undergoing nonglioma brain surgery, or in good health (not recorded which). The chain combines TRBV11-2 with TRBJ2-7, with 10 nucleotides matching TRBD2. The sequenced sample consisted of glioma tissue, nonneoplastic brain tissue, or PBMCs (not recorded which). The CDR3 sequence: CASSFGPSGSYEQYF. The CDR3 DNA follows: TGTGCCAGCAGCTTCGGCCCTAGCGGGAGCTACGAGCAGTACTTC.